This T cell receptor (beta chain) was captured by sequencing in a study of CD8 T cells in ankylosing spondylitis. In TCRdb, the 5' RACE reads were re-called with MiXCR into one record per CDR3 protein. The top ten clones hold more than 25% of a sample with 250,000 or so distinct CDR3 sequences, 15% to 20% of them seen once. Germline assignment: CDR1 SQVTM and CDR2 ANQGSEA. There are 12 residues in the CDR3. Trimming left V 0 bases short and J 2 bases short, with 5 bases between. The clonotype was recovered from a male donor with ankylosing spondylitis or in good health (not recorded which). The chain joins TRBV29-1 to TRBJ2-7; D is undetermined. The sequenced sample was blood, either unsorted or a sorted T cell fraction (not recorded which). The CDR3 DNA reads as TGCAGCGTTGAAGACACACCCTACGAGCAGTACTTC. It yields the protein CSVEDTPYEQYF.